This TCR beta chain appears in the sequencing data of a study of shared clonotypes between healthy human individuals. The repertoire was sequenced with immunoSEQ multiplex PCR; TCRdb's copy has only in-frame clones and lacks some. The table lists approximately 470,000 clones, over 75% of them singletons. This TCR came from a woman aged 40 to 50 in good health. Some clones in this sample may be carry-over from other donors' samples. The sample taken for sequencing was PBMCs.

The CDR3 DNA is TGTGCCAGCTCACAAGGGTTGGACACCGGGGAGCTGTTTTTT. It translates to CASSQGLDTGELFF. The V gene is TRBV18, the J gene TRBJ2-2; D gene uncertain. This CDR3 spans 14 amino acids. The V gene's germline CDR1 is KGHSH and CDR2 LQKENI. Trimming cost V 4 bases and J 3 bases, with 9 bases left between them. The whole variable domain, filled in from reference TRBV18 and TRBJ2-2, reads NAGVMQNPRHLVRRRGQEARLRCSPMKGHSHVYWYRQLPEEGLKFMVYLQKENIIDESGMPKERFSAEFPKEGPSILRIQQVVRGDSAAYFCASSQGLDTGELFFGEGSRLTVL.